This paragraph covers one T cell receptor beta chain sequence. What it binds is unknown. The data stem from a study of cytomegalovirus exposure and HLA in healthy donors. Clones were sequenced by immunoSEQ multiplex PCR, and TCRdb holds only the in-frame ones, with some missing. The repertoire holds about 130,000 clones, with roughly 89% as singletons. Whole-study results and caveats: CMV antigen specificity of a few CMV-associated chains was confirmed in vitro. According to a subsequent analysis, TCR clusters from the first cohort were inclined to appear together in the 110 or so validation repertoires.

This receptor was identified in a woman aged 18-35 years in good health and CMV-seronegative. Sequencing was performed on PBMCs.

The CDR3 DNA reads as TGCGCCAGCACCGGGGACAGGGACACTGAAGCTTTCTTT. Protein: CASTGDRDTEAFF. The genes are TRBV10-2 and TRBJ1-1, with TRBD1 matching over 9 bases. V was pared by 7 bases and J by 3 bases, with 3 bases of the junction left unmatched. Germline V lookup: CDR1 WSHSY, CDR2 SAAADI. The CDR3 has 13 amino acids.